Each of the 30 T cell receptor beta chains below was sequenced from the same sample in a study of blood T cell repertoires in COVID-19. Measured with immunoSEQ multiplex PCR; TCRdb has only the in-frame clones, and not every one. The sample records fewer than 200,000 clones, approximately 84% being singletons. Sample: peripheral blood. All receptors come from a man aged 35 to 55 who had recovered from COVID-19.

The V gene is TRBV6-5, the J gene TRBJ2-7; 7 nucleotides agree with TRBD1. This CDR3 contains 15 residues. J lost 3 bases, V lost 6 bases, and 11 bases had no gene match. Germline CDR1 MNHEY, CDR2 SVGAGI. The CDR3 spells CASREDRLSGYEQYF. The CDR3 DNA reads as TGTGCCAGCAGGGAGGACAGGCTCTCAGGCTACGAGCAGTACTTC.

As to this clone: An end of the junction does not agree with germline; a read error may underlie this. The gene calls are TRBV7-7 and TRBJ2-3; 12 positions match TRBD1. Germline V lookup: CDR1 SSHAT, CDR2 FNYEAQ (reference sequence). The CDR3 is 20 residues long. The CDR3 protein is CASSLARDRGPRLITDTQYF. CDR3 nucleotide sequence: TGTGCTAGCAGCTTAGCGCGGGACAGGGGGCCGCGCCTCATCACAGATACGCAGTATTTT.

This clone was seen just once. The rearrangement uses TRBV7-9 and TRBJ2-1; 8 nucleotides line up with TRBD2. This CDR3 contains 18 residues. Germline lookup yields CDR1 SEHNR and CDR2 FQNEAQ (reference sequence). J lost 2 bases, V lost 6 bases, and 15 bases had no gene match. For the CDR3, the DNA is TGTGCCAGCAGACAGGGTAATAAGCGGGAGAGAACCTACAATGAGCAGTTCTTC. Amino acid sequence: CASRQGNKRERTYNEQFF.

The rearrangement links TRBV6-5 to TRBJ1-1; 10 bases match TRBD1. V trimming: 4 bases; J trimming: 6 bases; junction bases outside the gene matches: 5. Germline V gene data show CDR1 as MNHEY and CDR2 as SVGAGI. This CDR3 region has 14 residues. The CDR3 DNA reads as TGTGCCAGCAGTTCGACAGGGGGCTTGTCTGAAGCTTTCTTT. It specifies CASSSTGGLSEAFF.

This chain links TRBV5-1 with TRBJ2-7; maybe TRBD1 (6 bases). The germline CDR1 and CDR2 sequences are SGHRS and YFSETQ. V shed 4 bases and J shed 7 bases, with 21 bases lying between them. CDR3 size: 15 residues. The CDR3 bases are TGCGCCAGCAGCACAAACGAGGGGGATCTGGGGGAGCAGTACTTC. Protein sequence: CASSTNEGDLGEQYF.

The rearrangement joins TRBV28 to TRBJ1-4, with D possibly TRBD1 on 5 matching bases. This CDR3 has 14 amino acids. Trimming cost V 1 base and J 7 bases, with 10 bases left between them. Germline CDR1 MDHEN, CDR2 SYDVKM. The CDR3 here is CASSLSGGVEKLFF. CDR3 in DNA: TGTGCCAGCAGTTTATCCGGGGGTGTTGAAAAACTGTTTTTT.

This chain joins TRBV3-1 (or the pseudogene TRBV3-2) and TRBJ2-7, with D possibly TRBD1 on 6 matching bases. Germline loops: CDR1 LGHDT, CDR2 YNNKEL (reference sequence). This CDR3 spans 16 amino acids. With 0 bases removed from V and 0 bases from J, the gap between germline ends came to 12 bases. The CDR3 DNA reads as TGTGCCAGCAGCCAAGATTTGGGGGCTAGCTCCTACGAGCAGTACTTC. Translation gives CASSQDLGASSYEQYF.

The chain is built from TRBV7-8 and TRBJ2-1; weak D call: TRBD2 (7 bases). CDR1 is SGHVS and CDR2 is FQNEAQ in the germline V gene. The CDR3 length is 15 residues. With 1 base removed from V and 7 bases from J, the gap between germline ends came to 14 bases. The CDR3, as DNA: TGTGCCAGCAGCTTAGACTGGGGGGGCGGGAATGAGCAGTTCTTC. Translating it yields CASSLDWGGGNEQFF.

This sequence joins TRBV6-4 and TRBJ2-3; the D gene is possibly TRBD2 (6 bases). This CDR3 is 14 amino acids long. The V end lost 4 bases, the J end lost 6 bases, and 14 bases lay between the germline ends. From germline, CDR1 is MRHNA and CDR2 SNTAGT. The CDR3 nucleotides are TGTGCCAGCAGTGTCATGCAAAGCGGGGATACGCAGTATTTT. This gives the protein CASSVMQSGDTQYF.

The J gene is TRBJ1-6, the V gene TRBV6-4, with 7 bases that match TRBD1. CDR1 and CDR2 (germline): MRHNA, SNTAGT. There are 14 residues in the CDR3. Trimming cost V 6 bases and J 7 bases; bases outside gene matches: 6. The CDR3 sequence is CASRGDSLNSPLHF. The CDR3 coding sequence is TGTGCCAGCAGAGGGGACAGCCTAAATTCACCCCTCCACTTT.

This CDR3 is CATSDLQGQPQHF. The CDR3 DNA sequence: TGTGCCACCAGTGATTTGCAGGGTCAGCCCCAGCATTTT. This chain joins TRBV24-1 and TRBJ1-5, with TRBD1 as a possible D gene (5 bases). Germline loops: CDR1 KGHDR, CDR2 SFDVKD. CDR3 length equals 13 residues. The V gene lost 0 bases and the J gene lost 6 bases, with 5 bases spanning the gap.

In nucleotides, the CDR3 is TGTGCCAGCAGCGGGGACCCGGGACAGATAGTTCGAACTGAAGCTTTCTTT. Its translation is CASSGDPGQIVRTEAFF. The V gene is TRBV5-4, the J gene TRBJ1-1; 7 bases agree with TRBD1. The V gene's germline CDR1 is SGHNT and CDR2 YYREEE (reference sequence). After removal of 4 bases from V and 5 bases from J, the junction contained 17 bases not matched to a gene. The CDR3 spans 17 residues.

V is TRBV5-4 and J is TRBJ2-3; 7 nucleotides line up with TRBD1. Trimming removed 4 bases from V and 1 base from J; junction bases left unmatched: 6. Germline V gene lookup returns CDR1 SGHNT and CDR2 YYREEE (reference sequence). The CDR3 is 15 residues long. The CDR3 DNA reads as TGTGCCAGCAGCCGAGCCGGGACAGGCACAGATACGCAGTATTTT. Protein: CASSRAGTGTDTQYF. The complete variable domain, with remaining parts taken from reference TRBV5-4 and TRBJ2-3, reads ETGVTQSPTHLIKTRGQQVTLRCSSQSGHNTVSWYQQALGQGPQFIFQYYREEENGRGNFPPRFSGLQFPNYSSELNVNALELDDSALYLCASSRAGTGTDTQYFGPGTRLTVL.

The V gene is TRBV5-4, the J gene TRBJ1-4; D gene unclear. Deletions cut 2 bases from V and 8 bases from J, with 10 bases between. The CDR3 has 13 residues. Germline V gene data show CDR1 as SGHNT and CDR2 as YYREEE (reference sequence). CDR3 loop: CASSLNTDEKLFF. DNA of the CDR3: TGTGCCAGCAGCTTAAACACAGACGAAAAACTGTTTTTT.

The chain has TRBV27 and TRBJ1-6, with D perhaps matching TRBD1 (6 bases). Germline V lookup: CDR1 MNHEY, CDR2 SMNVEV (reference sequence). The CDR3 loop spans 14 amino acids. V was trimmed by 2 bases and J by 14 bases, leaving 16 bases between them. The CDR3 loop reads CASSLKGGSMTLHF. The CDR3 DNA sequence: TGTGCCAGCAGTTTAAAAGGGGGTTCAATGACCCTCCACTTT.

The chain uses TRBV5-4 and TRBJ2-5; 9 bases align to TRBD2. The CDR3 covers 17 residues. Germline V gene data show CDR1 as SGHNT and CDR2 as YYREEE (reference sequence). V was pared by 3 bases and J by 3 bases, with 12 bases of the junction left unmatched. CDR3 DNA sequence: TGTGCCAGCAGCTCCCGAGGAAGCGGGGGGTCAGAAGAGACCCAGTACTTC. Translation gives CASSSRGSGGSEETQYF. Filled out from reference TRBV5-4 and TRBJ2-5, the complete variable domain reads ETGVTQSPTHLIKTRGQQVTLRCSSQSGHNTVSWYQQALGQGPQFIFQYYREEENGRGNFPPRFSGLQFPNYSSELNVNALELDDSALYLCASSSRGSGGSEETQYFGPGTRLLVL.

The rearrangement uses TRBV6-2 or TRBV6-3 and TRBJ2-1; 9 bases line up with TRBD1. CDR3 size: 13 residues. The V segment lost 4 bases and the J segment 8 bases; nucleotides outside the gene matches: 3. CDR1 MNHEY and CDR2 SVGEGT come from the germline V gene. CDR3 nucleotides: TGTGCCAGCAGTTCACAGGGGGCGCATGAGCAGTTCTTC. It is translated as CASSSQGAHEQFF.

V is TRBV30 and J is TRBJ1-5; 7 nucleotides match TRBD1. CDR3 length: 13 residues. Germline trimming cut 5 bases from V and 6 bases from J; bases unmatched to any gene: 7. The V gene's germline CDR1 is GTSNPN and CDR2 SVGIG (reference sequence). CDR3 protein: CAWAKDRVQPQHF. DNA for the CDR3: TGTGCCTGGGCGAAAGACAGGGTTCAGCCCCAGCATTTT.

Only a few counts were recorded for this clone. The rearrangement uses TRBV6-2 or TRBV6-3 and TRBJ2-7; 10 bases align to TRBD2. V was pared by 6 bases and J by 1 base, with 3 bases of the junction left unmatched. Germline CDR1 MNHEY, CDR2 SVGEGT. This CDR3 region has 14 residues. Written as DNA, the CDR3 is TGTGCCAGCAGCGAGCGGGGGGGTTCCTACGAGCAGTACTTC. Amino acid sequence: CASSERGGSYEQYF.

The chain has TRBV7-9 and TRBJ2-2; D is ambiguous. V lost 2 bases, J lost 9 bases, and 4 bases lay in between. This CDR3 has 11 amino acids. The V gene's germline CDR1 is SEHNR and CDR2 FQNEAQ (reference sequence). Written as DNA, the CDR3 is TGTGCCAGCAGCTTAATCTGGGAGCTGTTTTTT. As protein: CASSLIWELFF. The variable domain in full, with the rest retrieved from reference TRBV7-9 and TRBJ2-2, is DTGVSQNPRHKITKRGQNVTFRCDPISEHNRLYWYRQTLGQGPEFLTYFQNEAQLEKSRLLSDRFSAERPKGSFSTLEIQRTEQGDSAMYLCASSLIWELFFGEGSRLTVL.

This rearrangement joins TRBV7-2 to TRBJ1-5; 10 nucleotides match TRBD1. Germline V gene lookup returns CDR1 SGHTA and CDR2 FQGNSA. This CDR3 region has 14 residues. V gave up 5 bases and J gave up 6 bases; unmatched junction bases: 4. CDR3 DNA sequence: TGTGCCAGCAGCCCGGGACAGGGGATTCAGCCCCAGCATTTT. Translation gives CASSPGQGIQPQHF.

The chain is built from TRBV18 and TRBJ2-7; no definite D call. Trimming removed 6 bases from V and 0 bases from J, with 12 bases in between. Per germline, CDR1 KGHSH and CDR2 LQKENI. This CDR3 region has 14 residues. CDR3 in DNA: TGTGCCAGCTCTTTCGACTCGATCTCCTACGAGCAGTACTTC. Protein sequence: CASSFDSISYEQYF.

Only a few counts were recorded for this clone. The J gene is TRBJ2-7, the V gene TRBV30, with a tentative D call TRBD2 (6 bases). Germline V gene lookup returns CDR1 GTSNPN and CDR2 SVGIG (reference sequence). The CDR3 spans 14 residues. With 4 bases removed from V and 0 bases from J, the gap between germline ends came to 13 bases. The DNA for the CDR3 is TGTGCCTGGATGGCGGGGCCAGACTCCTACGAGCAGTACTTC. It translates to CAWMAGPDSYEQYF.

This chain joins TRBV4-3 and TRBJ2-2; TRBD2 aligns across 13 bases. Germline lookup yields CDR1 LGHNA and CDR2 YSLEER. The V and J ends lost 2 bases and 2 bases, in that order; junction bases with no gene match: 5. The length of the CDR3 is 18 residues. Here the CDR3 DNA reads TGCGCCAGCAGCCAATTGGGACTAGCGGGGATCAACACCGGGGAGCTGTTTTTT. Translation gives CASSQLGLAGINTGELFF.

This rearrangement joins TRBV27 to TRBJ1-2; the match to TRBD1 covers 8 bases. The CDR3 covers 12 residues. Germline V gene data show CDR1 as MNHEY and CDR2 as SMNVEV (reference sequence). Trimming cost V 5 bases and J 13 bases; bases outside gene matches: 9. The CDR3 DNA reads as TGTGCCAGCAGTGGGACAGGATTATTTTGCACCTTC. Translation: CASSGTGLFCTF.

J is TRBJ1-1 and V is TRBV6-1, with a possible D match to TRBD1 (5 bases). This CDR3 region has 15 residues. The germline V and J ends were trimmed by 1 base and 4 bases, with 13 bases remaining between them. The V gene's germline CDR1 is MNHNS and CDR2 SASEGT. In nucleotides, the CDR3 is TGTGCCAGCAGTGAAGGAGCCAGGAGGGGCACTGAAGCTTTCTTT. Amino acid sequence: CASSEGARRGTEAFF.

V is TRBV27 and J is TRBJ2-5, with TRBD2 as a possible D gene (6 bases). Germline CDR1 is MNHEY and CDR2 is SMNVEV (reference sequence). V was cut by 6 bases and J by 1 base, with 15 bases left in between. The CDR3 runs 15 residues. The DNA of the CDR3 is TGTGCCAGCAGGATGGAGGGTGCCCTCCAAGAGACCCAGTACTTC. Protein: CASRMEGALQETQYF.

The chain employs TRBV18 and TRBJ1-1; 7 bases line up with TRBD1. J lost 0 bases, V lost 3 bases, and 4 bases had no gene match. The CDR3 extends over 15 amino acids. Germline values: CDR1 KGHSH, CDR2 LQKENI. CDR3 sequence reads: CASSPRQGVNTEAFF. The CDR3 coding sequence is TGTGCCAGCTCACCGAGGCAGGGGGTGAACACTGAAGCTTTCTTT.

Many counts were recorded for this clone. This rearrangement joins TRBV6-5 to TRBJ1-2; TRBD1 agrees at 10 bases. CDR3 length: 14 amino acids. Germline V CDR1 and CDR2: MNHEY, SVGAGI. V dropped 5 bases and J dropped 7; count of bases not matched to a gene: 7. The CDR3 region has the DNA TGTGCCAGCAGTATCCGGGACAGGGGAGGTGGCTACACCTTC. Translated, it gives CASSIRDRGGGYTF.

The gene calls are TRBV6-5 and TRBJ2-7; the match to TRBD2 covers 9 bases. V lost 7 bases, J lost 4 bases, and 8 bases stayed unmatched. Germline V CDR1 and CDR2: MNHEY, SVGAGI. This CDR3 contains 14 residues. CDR3 DNA: TGTGCCAGCACCTCCGGGACTAGCATGTACGAGCAGTACTTC. Translating gives CASTSGTSMYEQYF.